A selection of T cell receptor beta chains follows, all from one sample in a study of T-cell reconstitution after alpha-beta-depleted transplantation in children. TCRdb itself ran the PCR reads through MiXCR, one entry per CDR3 protein. The profile shows about 610,000 distinct CDR3 sequences, 10% of them singletons. The sequencing here drew on PBMCs from the stem cell graft donor, taken from the stem cell graft. These receptors all come from a human donor who donated a stem cell graft to a child with acute myeloid leukemia. CDR3s include the opening cysteine and the closing phenylalanine or tryptophan.

J gene: TRBJ1-3; V gene: TRBV12-3/TRBV12-4; CDR3 protein: CASSTQFSGNTIYF
J gene: TRBJ2-1; V gene: TRBV9; CDR3 protein: CASSAPRGGINYNEQFF
J gene: TRBJ2-7; V gene: TRBV20-1; CDR3 protein: CSARDLSLSGRAGYEQYF
J gene: TRBJ2-7; V gene: TRBV30; CDR3 protein: CAWSDPPFLLQYF
J gene: TRBJ2-7; V gene: TRBV9; CDR3 protein: CASSVGGTHYEQYF
J gene: TRBJ1-5; V gene: TRBV28; CDR3 protein: CASSLWNNQPQHF
J gene: TRBJ2-3; V gene: TRBV6-5; CDR3 protein: CASSYSRDRVTDTQYF
J gene: TRBJ2-1; V gene: TRBV5-1; CDR3 protein: CASSLGGGGSNEQFF
J gene: TRBJ1-2; V gene: TRBV12-3/TRBV12-4; CDR3 protein: CASSRRQGNYGYTF
J gene: TRBJ1-5; V gene: TRBV12-3/TRBV12-4; CDR3 protein: CASTLSNQPQHF
J gene: TRBJ2-3; V gene: TRBV7-6; CDR3 protein: CASSALLAGGDGADTQYF
J gene: TRBJ2-7; V gene: TRBV4-2; CDR3 protein: CASSPALSGSFYEQYF
J gene: TRBJ1-2; V gene: TRBV28; CDR3 protein: CASSLRPGPYGYTF
J gene: TRBJ2-3; V gene: TRBV29-1; CDR3 protein: CSGGRSTDTQYF
J gene: TRBJ2-7; V gene: TRBV3-1; CDR3 protein: CASSQGNSYEQYF
J gene: TRBJ2-2; V gene: TRBV5-1; CDR3 protein: CASSLLREEGGELFF
J gene: TRBJ2-1; V gene: TRBV20-1; CDR3 protein: CSAPTGPRGLEQFF